The rows below give T cell receptor beta chains drawn from one sample of a study of T cells in Graves' hyperthyroidism and ophthalmopathy. TCRdb re-called the multiplex PCR reads through MiXCR, storing one row per CDR3 protein. The sample has around 300,000 distinct CDR3 sequences, 13% seen once; the top ten hold almost 8%. Source material: blood. The source is a young woman with Graves' hyperthyroidism that later progressed to Graves' ophthalmopathy. Both conserved end residues are part of each CDR3. The D gene is left open where the match is weak. Rows give clone size only sometimes, using once, few, many, or a class for an expanded clone.

TRBV5-1	TRBD1	TRBJ2-1	.	CASSGAGTGGHEQFF	TGCGCCAGCAGTGGGGCCGGGACAGGGGGCCATGAGCAGTTCTTC
TRBV20-1	TRBD2	TRBJ2-7	many	CSARKLAVNSYEQYF	TGCAGTGCTAGGAAACTAGCGGTTAACTCCTACGAGCAGTACTTC
TRBV7-6	.	TRBJ2-5	many	CASSLHRGETQYF	TGTGCCAGCAGCTTACATCGTGGAGAGACCCAGTACTTC
TRBV7-9	.	TRBJ2-4	.	CASSNRRDVINIQYF	TGTGCCAGCAGCAACCGCCGGGACGTTATAAACATTCAGTACTTC
TRBV5-6	.	TRBJ1-5	many	CASSVSWGADSNQPQHF	TGTGCCAGCAGCGTTTCGTGGGGGGCCGATAGCAATCAGCCCCAGCATTTT
TRBV30	TRBD1	TRBJ1-4	many	CAWSRQGREKLFF	TGTGCCTGGAGTCGACAGGGGCGTGAAAAACTGTTTTTT
TRBV6-2/TRBV6-3	TRBD1	TRBJ2-7	many	CASSDRGYEQYF	TGTGCCAGCAGCGACAGGGGCTACGAGCAGTACTTC
TRBV28	.	TRBJ1-2	many	CASTLKRTAGYGYTF	TGTGCCAGCACCCTTAAGAGGACAGCGGGCTATGGCTACACCTTC
TRBV20-1	.	TRBJ2-7	many	CSASVVGPNGEQYF	TGCAGTGCTAGCGTAGTGGGACCCAATGGGGAGCAGTACTTC
TRBV20-1	.	TRBJ1-5	many	CSAKWGQEPQHF	TGCAGTGCTAAGTGGGGTCAGGAGCCCCAGCATTTT
TRBV30	TRBD1	TRBJ1-5	once	CAIQTGSNQPQHF	TGTGCCATCCAGACAGGGAGCAATCAGCCCCAGCATTTT
TRBV24-1	TRBD1	TRBJ1-3	few	CATSATGLNTIYF	TGTGCCACCAGTGCGACAGGGCTGAACACCATATATTTT
TRBV19	.	TRBJ1-2	.	CASSIVSFRETHYGYTF	TGTGCCAGTAGTATAGTGAGTTTCCGGGAAACCCACTATGGCTACACCTTC